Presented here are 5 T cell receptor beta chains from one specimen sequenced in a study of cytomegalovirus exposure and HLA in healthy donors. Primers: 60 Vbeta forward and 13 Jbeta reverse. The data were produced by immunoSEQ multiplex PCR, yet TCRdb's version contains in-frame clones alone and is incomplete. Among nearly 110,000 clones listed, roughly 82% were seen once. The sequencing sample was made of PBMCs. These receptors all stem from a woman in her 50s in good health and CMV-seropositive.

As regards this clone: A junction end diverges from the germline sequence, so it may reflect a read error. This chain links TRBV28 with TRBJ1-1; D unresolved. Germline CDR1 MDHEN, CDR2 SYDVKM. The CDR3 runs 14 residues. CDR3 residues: CTSSSLGMNTEAFF. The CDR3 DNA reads TGTACCAGCAGCTCCCTAGGTATGAACACTGAAGCTTTCTTT.

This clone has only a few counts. CDR3: CAWSAGLAGGTGELFF. The CDR3 coding sequence is TGTGCCTGGAGTGCTGGGCTAGCGGGGGGCACCGGGGAGCTGTTTTTT. This chain connects TRBV30 to TRBJ2-2; 11 bases map to TRBD2. Germline loops: CDR1 GTSNPN, CDR2 SVGIG (reference sequence). Trimming took 1 base from V and 4 from J; bases not matched to a gene: 5. The CDR3 runs to 16 residues.

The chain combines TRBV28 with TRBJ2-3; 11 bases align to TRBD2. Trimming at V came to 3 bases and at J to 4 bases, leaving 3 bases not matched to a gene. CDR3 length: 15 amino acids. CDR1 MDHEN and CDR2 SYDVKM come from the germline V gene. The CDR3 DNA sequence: TGTGCCAGCAGTTTCCTAGCGGGGGGTCCAGATACGCAGTATTTT. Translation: CASSFLAGGPDTQYF.

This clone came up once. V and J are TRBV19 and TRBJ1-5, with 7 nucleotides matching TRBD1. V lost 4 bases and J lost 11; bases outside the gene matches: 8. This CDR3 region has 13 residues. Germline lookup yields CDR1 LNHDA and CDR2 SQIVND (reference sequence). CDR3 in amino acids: CASSTAYRGAQHF. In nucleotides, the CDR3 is TGTGCCAGTAGTACAGCCTACAGGGGCGCCCAGCATTTT.

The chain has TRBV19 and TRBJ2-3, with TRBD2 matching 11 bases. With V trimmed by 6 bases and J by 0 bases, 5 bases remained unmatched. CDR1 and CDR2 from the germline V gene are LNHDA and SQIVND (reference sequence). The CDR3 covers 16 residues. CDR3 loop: CASSLLAGGSTDTQYF. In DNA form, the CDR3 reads TGTGCCAGTAGCCTTTTAGCGGGGGGGAGCACAGATACGCAGTATTTT.